The clone carrying this T cell receptor (beta chain) was detected only once. The sample comes from a study of blood T cell repertoires in COVID-19. Study-level background: Sample material is recorded as cDNA or gDNA derived from T cells, B-cell-depleted T cells, or PBMCs.

Individuals aged about 18 to 95 years were recruited from 24 US areas. The authors' processing: Reference gene primer amplification gave nucleated cell count estimates. TCRdb's table, derived via immunoSEQ multiplex PCR, lists solely in-frame clones and lacks some. The DNA was the basis for D and trimming; V, J and clone size are from that table. The sample has about 270,000 clones, just under 90% seen once. Germline CDR1 reads MDHEN; CDR2 reads SYDVKM. This CDR3 is built from 16 residues. V shed 5 bases and J 3 bases; nucleotides not matched to a gene: 10. This clonotype originated in a woman in her 30s with acute COVID-19. Sequenced sample: PBMCs or T cells enriched from blood (not recorded which). The V call is TRBV28, the J call TRBJ2-1; 7 nucleotides match TRBD2. The CDR3 loop is CASSPLGGDGYNEQFF. DNA of the CDR3: TGTGCCAGCAGTCCCCTTGGGGGGGATGGCTACAATGAGCAGTTCTTC.